These T cell receptor beta chains were read from a single sample in a study of blood T cell repertoires in COVID-19. Data came from immunoSEQ multiplex PCR; TCRdb stores just in-frame clones and leaves some out. The sample has around 270,000 clones; about 89% are singletons. The sequenced sample was peripheral blood. Receptors originate from a man under 40 with acute or convalescent COVID-19. Each CDR3 is given with its conserved first and last residue. D genes are given only for firm matches. The size of a clone is reported for some rows only, either as once, few or many, or as a class for expanded clones.

.	TRBV14	.	TRBJ1-2	CASSPSWSGGYTF	TGTGCCAGCAGCCCAAGTTGGTCCGGTGGCTACACCTTC
.	TRBV6-5	.	TRBJ2-7	CASSYSRGIPYEQYF	TGTGCCAGCAGTTACAGTCGGGGGATCCCCTACGAGCAGTACTTC
.	TRBV11-2	.	TRBJ1-2	CASSLVEGSAYGYTF	TGTGCCAGCAGCTTAGTGGAGGGGTCAGCCTATGGCTACACCTTC
few	TRBV28	TRBD1	TRBJ1-5	CASALTGVYSNQPQHF	TGTGCCAGCGCCTTAACAGGGGTCTACAGCAATCAGCCCCAGCATTTT
.	TRBV28	.	TRBJ2-3	CASSLTVRGSTDTQYF	TGTGCCAGCAGTTTAACGGTTCGCGGGAGCACAGATACGCAGTATTTT
once	TRBV19	.	TRBJ1-1	CASRANTEAFF	TGTGCCAGTAGGGCGAACACTGAAGCTTTCTTT
.	TRBV7-3	.	TRBJ2-3	CASSTDNTDTQYF	TGTGCCAGCAGCACTGACAACACAGATACGCAGTATTTT
few	TRBV6-4	.	TRBJ2-2	CASSETGEAGELFF	TGTGCCAGCAGTGAGACAGGCGAAGCCGGGGAGCTGTTTTTT
.	TRBV20-1	.	TRBJ1-2	CSASDSRYTF	TGCAGTGCTAGCGACAGCCGCTACACCTTC
.	TRBV7-9	.	TRBJ2-1	CASSLDVPGDEQFF	TGTGCCAGCAGTCTAGACGTCCCGGGGGATGAGCAGTTCTTC
.	TRBV18	.	TRBJ2-7	CASSPTGGGSEQYF	TGTGCCAGCTCACCAACAGGGGGAGGGTCCGAGCAGTACTTC
.	TRBV5-1	.	TRBJ2-3	CASSLDYTGLISDTQYF	TGCGCCAGCAGCTTGGATTATACAGGTTTAATTTCAGATACGCAGTATTTT
.	TRBV19	.	TRBJ1-5	CASKQGNQPQHF	TGTGCCAGTAAACAGGGTAATCAGCCCCAGCATTTT
.	TRBV24-1	.	TRBJ1-5	CATGQDSNQPQHF	TGTGCCACCGGTCAAGATAGCAATCAACCCCAGCATTTT
.	TRBV29-1	.	TRBJ2-3	CSVVTGFGGTDTQYF	TGCAGCGTCGTAACAGGGTTTGGGGGCACAGATACGCAGTATTTT
.	TRBV6-6	TRBD1	TRBJ1-5	CASISSDRASNQPQHF	TGTGCCAGCATAAGTTCTGACAGGGCCAGCAATCAGCCCCAGCATTTT
.	TRBV18	TRBD1	TRBJ2-6	CASSTRTGAVSSGANVLTF	TGTGCCAGCTCAACCCGGACAGGGGCGGTAAGCTCTGGGGCCAACGTCCTGACTTTC
.	TRBV7-3	TRBD2	TRBJ2-7	CASARASGTYEQYF	TGTGCCAGCGCCCGAGCTAGCGGAACCTACGAGCAGTACTTC
.	TRBV19	.	TRBJ1-6	CASSMRFSPLHF	TGTGCCAGTAGTATGAGGTTTTCACCCCTCCACTTT
.	TRBV4-1	.	TRBJ1-6	CASSQQGGDNSPLHF	TGCGCCAGCAGCCAACAGGGTGGCGATAATTCACCCCTCCACTTT
.	TRBV18	.	TRBJ1-4	CASSPEGVHEKLFF	TGTGCCAGCTCACCAGAGGGGGTTCATGAAAAACTGTTTTTT
.	TRBV28	.	TRBJ1-2	CASSRQSYGYTF	TGTGCCAGCAGTAGACAGAGTTATGGCTACACCTTC
.	TRBV5-1	.	TRBJ1-1	CASSLDQGWGAEAFF	TGCGCCAGCAGCTTGGACCAAGGGTGGGGGGCTGAAGCTTTCTTT
.	TRBV6-5	.	TRBJ1-1	CACTVGVRGNTEAFF	TGTGCCTGTACAGTCGGAGTTAGGGGCAACACTGAAGCTTTCTTT
.	TRBV5-4	.	TRBJ2-3	CASSFTRGSRIRRATDTQYF	TGTGCCAGCAGCTTCACACGGGGTAGTCGAATTAGGAGGGCCACAGATACGCAGTATTTT
.	TRBV30	.	TRBJ2-7	CAWSVAGADHEQYF	TGTGCCTGGAGTGTAGCAGGGGCGGACCACGAGCAGTACTTC
.	TRBV19	.	TRBJ1-2	CASNGGRYGYTF	TGTGCCAGTAACGGGGGACGCTATGGCTACACCTTC
.	TRBV7-9	.	TRBJ1-4	CASSLSGTTNEKLFF	TGTGCCAGCAGCTTATCGGGTACAACTAATGAAAAACTGTTTTTT
.	TRBV7-2	TRBD1	TRBJ2-5	CASSFGTGAWETQYF	TGTGCCAGCAGCTTCGGGACAGGGGCTTGGGAGACCCAGTACTTC
.	TRBV4-1	.	TRBJ1-5	CASSQNRPKTGLGEPQHF	TGCGCCAGCAGCCAGAATAGGCCAAAGACAGGCCTCGGGGAGCCCCAGCATTTT
.	TRBV7-9	.	TRBJ2-1	CASSLSGVHEQFF	TGTGCCAGCAGCTTGTCCGGAGTCCATGAGCAGTTCTTC
.	TRBV28	.	TRBJ1-2	CASSGPGQLRGYTF	TGTGCCAGCAGTGGTCCGGGACAACTACGTGGCTACACCTTC
.	TRBV5-4	TRBD1	TRBJ1-6	CASSLGQGNSPLHF	TGTGCCAGCAGCTTGGGACAGGGAAACTCACCCCTCCACTTT
once	TRBV28	TRBD2	TRBJ2-1	CASSSTGTRRNEQFF	TGTGCCAGCAGTTCTACCGGGACTAGGAGGAATGAGCAGTTCTTC